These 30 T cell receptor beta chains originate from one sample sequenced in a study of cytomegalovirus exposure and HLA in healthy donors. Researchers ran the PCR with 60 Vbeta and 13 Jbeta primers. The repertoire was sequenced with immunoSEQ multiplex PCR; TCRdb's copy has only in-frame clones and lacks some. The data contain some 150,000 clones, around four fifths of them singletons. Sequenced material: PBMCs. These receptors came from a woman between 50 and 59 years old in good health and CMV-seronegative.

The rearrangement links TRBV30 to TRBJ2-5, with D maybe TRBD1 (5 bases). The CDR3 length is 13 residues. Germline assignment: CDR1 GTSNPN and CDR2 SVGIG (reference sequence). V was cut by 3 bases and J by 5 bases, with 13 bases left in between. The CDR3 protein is CAWRPGLWETQYF. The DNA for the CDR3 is TGTGCCTGGAGGCCAGGGTTGTGGGAGACCCAGTACTTC.

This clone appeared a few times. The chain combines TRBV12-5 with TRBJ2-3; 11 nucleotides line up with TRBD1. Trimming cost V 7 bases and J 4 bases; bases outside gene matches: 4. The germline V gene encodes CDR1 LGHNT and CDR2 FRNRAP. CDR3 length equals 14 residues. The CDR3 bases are TGTGCTAGTGCCCCGGGACAGGGGGCAGATACGCAGTATTTT. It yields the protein CASAPGQGADTQYF.

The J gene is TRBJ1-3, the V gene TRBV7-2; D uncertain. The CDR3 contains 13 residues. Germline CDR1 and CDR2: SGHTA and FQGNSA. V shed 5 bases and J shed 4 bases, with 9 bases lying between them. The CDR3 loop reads CASSLPQGNTIYF. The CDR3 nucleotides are TGTGCCAGCAGCCTACCACAGGGAAACACCATATATTTT.

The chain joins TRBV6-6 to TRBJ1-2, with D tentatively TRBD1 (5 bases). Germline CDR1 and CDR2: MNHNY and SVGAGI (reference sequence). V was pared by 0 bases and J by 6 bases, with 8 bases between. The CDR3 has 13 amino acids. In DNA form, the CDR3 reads TGTGCCAGCAGTTACTCTGGGGCGGATGGCTACACCTTC. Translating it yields CASSYSGADGYTF.

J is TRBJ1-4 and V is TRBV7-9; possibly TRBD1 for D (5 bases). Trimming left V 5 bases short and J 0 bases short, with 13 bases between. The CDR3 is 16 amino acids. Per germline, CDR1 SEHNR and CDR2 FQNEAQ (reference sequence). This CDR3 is CASSRRAPATNEKLFF. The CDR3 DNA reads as TGTGCCAGCAGCCGCAGGGCGCCAGCAACTAATGAAAAACTGTTTTTT.

CDR3 nucleotides: TGTGCCACCAGGACAGGGGACGCAACTAATGAAAAACTGTTTTTT. This gives the protein CATRTGDATNEKLFF. The chain employs TRBV15 and TRBJ1-4; 8 positions match TRBD1. Trimming took 6 bases from V and 0 from J; bases not matched to a gene: 3. CDR1 is LNHNV and CDR2 is YYDKDF in the germline V gene (reference sequence). This CDR3 is 15 amino acids long.

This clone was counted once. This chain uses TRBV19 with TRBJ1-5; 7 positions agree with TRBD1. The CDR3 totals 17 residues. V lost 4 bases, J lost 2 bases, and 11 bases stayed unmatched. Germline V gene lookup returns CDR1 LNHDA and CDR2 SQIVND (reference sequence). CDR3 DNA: TGTGCCAGTAGTACATCCACACTTACAGGGGGCAATCAGCCCCAGCATTTT. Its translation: CASSTSTLTGGNQPQHF.

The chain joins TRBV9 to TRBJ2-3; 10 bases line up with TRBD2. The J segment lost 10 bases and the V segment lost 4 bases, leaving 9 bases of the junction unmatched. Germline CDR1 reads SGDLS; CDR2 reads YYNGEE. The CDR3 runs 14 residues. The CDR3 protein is CASSRRTSGSAQYF. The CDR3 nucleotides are TGTGCCAGCAGCAGACGGACTAGCGGATCCGCGCAGTATTTT.

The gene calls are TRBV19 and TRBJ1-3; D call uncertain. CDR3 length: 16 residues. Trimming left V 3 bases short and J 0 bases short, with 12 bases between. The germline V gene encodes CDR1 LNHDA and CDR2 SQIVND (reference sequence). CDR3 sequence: CASSMAGMNSGNTIYF. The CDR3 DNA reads TGTGCCAGTAGTATGGCAGGCATGAACTCTGGAAACACCATATATTTT.

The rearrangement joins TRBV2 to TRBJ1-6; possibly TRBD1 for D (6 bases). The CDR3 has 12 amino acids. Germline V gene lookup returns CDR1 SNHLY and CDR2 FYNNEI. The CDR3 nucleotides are TGTGGAGGGGGGGTTTCGAATTCACCCCTCCACTTT. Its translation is CGGGVSNSPLHF.

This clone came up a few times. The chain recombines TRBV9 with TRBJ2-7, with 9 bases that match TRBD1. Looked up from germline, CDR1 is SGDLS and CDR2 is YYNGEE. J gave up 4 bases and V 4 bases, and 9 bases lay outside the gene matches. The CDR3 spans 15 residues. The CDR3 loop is CASSQDGQGWYEQYF. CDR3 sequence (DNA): TGTGCCAGCAGCCAGGATGGACAGGGGTGGTACGAGCAGTACTTC.

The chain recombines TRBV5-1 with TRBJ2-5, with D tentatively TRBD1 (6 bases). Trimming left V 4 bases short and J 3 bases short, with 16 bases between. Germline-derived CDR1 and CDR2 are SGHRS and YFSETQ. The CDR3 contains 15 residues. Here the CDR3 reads CASSLPRQVEETQYF. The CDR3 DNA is TGCGCCAGCAGCCTGCCCAGACAGGTGGAAGAGACCCAGTACTTC. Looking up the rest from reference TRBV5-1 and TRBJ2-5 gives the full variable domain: KAGVTQTPRYLIKTRGQQVTLSCSPISGHRSVSWYQQTPGQGLQFLFEYFSETQRNKGNFPGRFSGRQFSNSRSEMNVSTLELGDSALYLCASSLPRQVEETQYFGPGTRLLVL.

The CDR3 here is CASSATSGEETQYF. CDR3 nucleotides: TGTGCCAGCAGTGCGACTAGCGGTGAAGAGACCCAGTACTTC. J is TRBJ2-5 and V is TRBV27; 9 nucleotides align to TRBD2. The germline gives CDR1 MNHEY, CDR2 SMNVEV (reference sequence). This CDR3 contains 14 residues. V dropped 5 bases and J dropped 3; count of bases not matched to a gene: 4.

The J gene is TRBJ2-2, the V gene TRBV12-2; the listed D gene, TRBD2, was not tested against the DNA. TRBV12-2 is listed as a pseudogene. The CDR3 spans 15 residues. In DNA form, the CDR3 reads TGTGCAAGTCGCTTAGTAGAGGGGAACACCGGGGAGCTGTTTTTT. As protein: CASRLVEGNTGELFF.

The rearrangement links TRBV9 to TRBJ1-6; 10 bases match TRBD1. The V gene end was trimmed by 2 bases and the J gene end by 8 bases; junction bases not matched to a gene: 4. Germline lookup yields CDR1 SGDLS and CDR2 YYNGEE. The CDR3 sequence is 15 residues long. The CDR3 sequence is CASSVTGTGDSPLHF. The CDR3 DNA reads TGTGCCAGCAGCGTCACGGGGACAGGGGATTCACCCCTCCACTTT.

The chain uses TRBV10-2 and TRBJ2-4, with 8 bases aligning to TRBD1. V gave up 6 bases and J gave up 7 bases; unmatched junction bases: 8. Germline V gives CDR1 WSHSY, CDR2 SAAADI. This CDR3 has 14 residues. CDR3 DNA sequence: TGCGCCAGCAGCACTCACAGACAGGGGAACATTCAGTACTTC. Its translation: CASSTHRQGNIQYF.

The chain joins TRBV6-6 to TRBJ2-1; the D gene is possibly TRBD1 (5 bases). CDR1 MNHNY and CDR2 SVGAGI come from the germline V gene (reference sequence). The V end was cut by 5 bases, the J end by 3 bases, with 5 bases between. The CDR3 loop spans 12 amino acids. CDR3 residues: CASSTGYNEQFF. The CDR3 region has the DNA TGTGCCAGCAGTACAGGCTACAATGAGCAGTTCTTC.

The CDR3 spells CASTDPDRVYGYTF. Written as DNA, the CDR3 is TGTGCCAGCACCGACCCCGACAGGGTCTATGGCTACACCTTC. The chain joins TRBV28 to TRBJ1-2, with 7 positions matching TRBD1. The CDR3 is 14 residues long. The germline V gene has CDR1 MDHEN and CDR2 SYDVKM. V dropped 7 bases and J dropped 4; count of bases not matched to a gene: 9.

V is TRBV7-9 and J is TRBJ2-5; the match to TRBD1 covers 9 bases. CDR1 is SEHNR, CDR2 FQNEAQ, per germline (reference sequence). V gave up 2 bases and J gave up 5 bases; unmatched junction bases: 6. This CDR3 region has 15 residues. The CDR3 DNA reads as TGTGCCAGCAGCTTAAGAACAGGGGGCTGGGAGACCCAGTACTTC. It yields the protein CASSLRTGGWETQYF.

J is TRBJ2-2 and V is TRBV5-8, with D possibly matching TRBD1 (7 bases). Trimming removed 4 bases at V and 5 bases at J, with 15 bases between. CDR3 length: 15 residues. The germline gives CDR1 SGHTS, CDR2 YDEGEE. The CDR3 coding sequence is TGTGCCAGCAGCCCAGGGGGGAAAGGAACCGGGGAGCTGTTTTTT. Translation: CASSPGGKGTGELFF.

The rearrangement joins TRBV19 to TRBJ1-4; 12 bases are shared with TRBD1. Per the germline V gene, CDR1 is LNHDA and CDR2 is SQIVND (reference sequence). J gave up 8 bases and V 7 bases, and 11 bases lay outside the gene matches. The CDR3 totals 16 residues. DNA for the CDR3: TGTGCCAGTACCCCAACAGGGGGGACAGGGGGCGAAAAACTGTTTTTT. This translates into CASTPTGGTGGEKLFF.

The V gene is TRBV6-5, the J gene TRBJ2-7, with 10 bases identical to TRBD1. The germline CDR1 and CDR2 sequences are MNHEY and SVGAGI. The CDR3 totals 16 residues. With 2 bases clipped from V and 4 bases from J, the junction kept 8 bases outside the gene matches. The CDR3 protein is CASSYTTTGGTYEQYF. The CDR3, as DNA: TGTGCCAGCAGTTACACAACGACAGGGGGCACGTACGAGCAGTACTTC.

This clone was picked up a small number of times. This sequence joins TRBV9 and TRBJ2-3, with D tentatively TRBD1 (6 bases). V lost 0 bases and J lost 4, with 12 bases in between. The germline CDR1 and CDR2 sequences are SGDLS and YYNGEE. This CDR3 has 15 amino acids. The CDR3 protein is CASSVVPGEPDTQYF. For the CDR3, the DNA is TGTGCCAGCAGCGTAGTACCAGGGGAACCAGATACGCAGTATTTT. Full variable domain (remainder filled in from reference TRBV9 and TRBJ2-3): DSGVTQTPKHLITATGQRVTLRCSPRSGDLSVYWYQQSLDQGLQFLIQYYNGEERAKGNILERFSAQQFPDLHSELNLSSLELGDSALYFCASSVVPGEPDTQYFGPGTRLTVL.

In DNA, the CDR3 is TGTGCCAGCAGCCCCGGGGGGCATACGCAGTATTTT. This translates into CASSPGGHTQYF. The chain joins TRBV7-2 to TRBJ2-3, with D possibly TRBD2 on 7 matching bases. Germline CDR1 SGHTA, CDR2 FQGNSA. V lost 5 bases and J lost 7, with 10 bases in between. The CDR3 extends over 12 amino acids.

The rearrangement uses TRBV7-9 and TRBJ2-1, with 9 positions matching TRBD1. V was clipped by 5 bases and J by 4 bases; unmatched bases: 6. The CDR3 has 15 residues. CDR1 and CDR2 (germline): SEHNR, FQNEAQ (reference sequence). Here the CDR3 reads CASSQEGQGYNEQFF. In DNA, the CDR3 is TGTGCCAGCAGCCAAGAGGGACAGGGTTACAATGAGCAGTTCTTC.

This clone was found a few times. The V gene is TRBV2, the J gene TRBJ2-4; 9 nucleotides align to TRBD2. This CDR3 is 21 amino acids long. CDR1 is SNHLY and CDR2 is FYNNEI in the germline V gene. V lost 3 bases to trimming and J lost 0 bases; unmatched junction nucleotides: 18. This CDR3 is CASSEERSGTSQQLAKNIQYF. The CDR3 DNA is TGTGCCAGCAGTGAGGAGAGGAGTGGGACTAGCCAACAACTAGCCAAAAACATTCAGTACTTC. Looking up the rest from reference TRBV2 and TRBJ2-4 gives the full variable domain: EPEVTQTPSHQVTQMGQEVILRCVPISNHLYFYWYRQILGQKVEFLVSFYNNEISEKSEIFDDQFSVERPDGSNFTLKIRSTKLEDSAMYFCASSEERSGTSQQLAKNIQYFGAGTRLSVL.

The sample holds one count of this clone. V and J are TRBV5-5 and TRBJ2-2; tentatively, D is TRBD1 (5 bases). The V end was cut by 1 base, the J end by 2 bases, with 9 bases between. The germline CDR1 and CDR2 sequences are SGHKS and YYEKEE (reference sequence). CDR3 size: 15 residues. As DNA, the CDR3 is TGTGCCAGCAGCTTGCAGGGAACAAACACCGGGGAGCTGTTTTTT. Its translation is CASSLQGTNTGELFF.

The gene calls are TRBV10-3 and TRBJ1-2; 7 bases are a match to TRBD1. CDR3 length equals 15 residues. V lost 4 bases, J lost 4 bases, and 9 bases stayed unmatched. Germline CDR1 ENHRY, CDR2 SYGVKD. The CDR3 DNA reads TGTGCCATCAGTGGACCGGGACAGCATACCTATGGCTACACCTTC. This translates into CAISGPGQHTYGYTF.

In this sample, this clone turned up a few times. The CDR3 DNA sequence: TGTGCCAGCAGTACCGGGTTCTCGGAGTACTTC. This codes for CASSTGFSEYF. The rearrangement links TRBV6-5 to TRBJ2-7, with D hard to call. Germline V gene lookup returns CDR1 MNHEY and CDR2 SVGAGI. CDR3 length: 11 amino acids. The V end was cut by 5 bases, the J end by 11 bases, with 13 bases between.

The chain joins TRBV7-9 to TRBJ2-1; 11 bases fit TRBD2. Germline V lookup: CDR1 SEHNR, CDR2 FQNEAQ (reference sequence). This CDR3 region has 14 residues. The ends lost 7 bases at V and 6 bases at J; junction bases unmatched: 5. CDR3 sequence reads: CASMDSGGANEQFF. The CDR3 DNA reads TGTGCCAGCATGGATAGCGGGGGGGCCAATGAGCAGTTCTTC.